The clone carrying this T cell receptor (beta chain) was counted a single time. The data are from a study of OX40 agonist ivuxolimab in advanced cancers. At the level of the study: The group had a mean age of 60 years, ranged from about 23 to 85, and was 80% to 90% male.

The ends were cut back, 4 bases at V and 4 bases at J, with 12 bases in the middle. Germline V gene sequence: CDR1 MNHEY, CDR2 SMNVEV (reference sequence). The CDR3 is 14 amino acids. Repertoires were generated with immunoSEQ multiplex PCR, while TCRdb's copy carries only in-frame clones and drops some. The sample yields 38,000 or so clones, roughly 86% seen once. Autoimmune disease history or systemic immunosuppression disqualified patients. This TCR derives from an adult with an advanced solid tumor such as melanoma, head and neck, liver or kidney cancer. The V and J genes are TRBV27 and TRBJ2-3; possible D gene TRBD2, 6 bases. The sequencing used CD4+ or CD8+ T cells sorted from blood, collected in a trial of the OX40 agonist ivuxolimab. As DNA, the CDR3 is TGTGCCAGCAGTTCACCGACTAGAGCAGATACGCAGTATTTT. It translates to CASSSPTRADTQYF.